The next 16 T cell receptor beta chains were all read from a single sample in a study of OX40 agonist ivuxolimab in advanced cancers. Libraries were prepared by immunoSEQ multiplex PCR; TCRdb keeps only in-frame clonotypes and omits some of them. The data show roughly 70,000 clones, around 90% seen once. The sequencing used CD4+ or CD8+ T cells sorted from blood, collected in a trial of the OX40 agonist ivuxolimab. The receptors were gathered from an adult with an advanced solid tumor such as melanoma, head and neck, liver or kidney cancer.

Written as DNA, the CDR3 is TGTGCCAGCAGCCATAGCGGAGAAGAGACCCAGTACTTC. Amino acid sequence: CASSHSGEETQYF. The chain uses TRBV6-6 and TRBJ2-5, with D possibly TRBD2 on 6 matching bases. The CDR3 runs to 13 residues. Trimming removed 6 bases from V and 3 bases from J, with 11 bases in between. Germline V gene data show CDR1 as MNHNY and CDR2 as SVGAGI (reference sequence).

On this clone itself: The junction does not match germline at one end; this may be a read error. The gene calls are TRBV7-8 and TRBJ1-4; D is perhaps TRBD1 (5 bases). The germline gives CDR1 SGHVS, CDR2 FQNEAQ. CDR3 length equals 16 residues. CDR3 nucleotide sequence: TGTGTCAGCAGCTTAGCGCAAGGGGTTCCTAATGAAAAACTGTTTTTT. It encodes CVSSLAQGVPNEKLFF. Using reference TRBV7-8 and TRBJ1-4 for the parts outside the CDR3, the full variable domain is GAGVSQSPRYKVAKRGQDVALRCDPISGHVSLFWYQQALGQGPEFLTYFQNEAQLDKSGLPSDRFFAERPEGSVSTLKIQRTQQEDSAVYLCVSSLAQGVPNEKLFFGSGTQLSVL.

This clone came up a few times. The chain has TRBV19 and TRBJ2-7, with 10 bases that match TRBD2. The CDR3 runs 13 residues. The germline CDR1 and CDR2 sequences are LNHDA and SQIVND (reference sequence). J lost 6 bases, V lost 5 bases, and 4 bases had no gene match. The CDR3 DNA follows: TGTGCCAGTAGTCGGCTAGCGGGAGTCGAGCAGTACTTC. The encoded protein is CASSRLAGVEQYF.

This clone was observed a handful of times. The chain couples TRBV7-2 to TRBJ2-5; D is possibly TRBD2 (6 bases). Germline values: CDR1 SGHTA, CDR2 FQGNSA. V lost 0 bases and J 2 bases, leaving 10 bases between the germline ends. CDR3 size: 15 residues. The CDR3 here is CASSLARLGQETQYF. For the CDR3, the DNA is TGTGCCAGCAGCTTAGCGCGACTAGGGCAAGAGACCCAGTACTTC.

The chain joins TRBV19 to TRBJ2-6, with 7 bases aligning to TRBD1. V gave up 6 bases and J gave up 12 bases; unmatched junction bases: 8. This CDR3 comprises 13 residues. CDR1 and CDR2 (germline): LNHDA, SQIVND (reference sequence). CDR3 bases: TGTGCCAGTAGCGCGACAGGGTCCTCCGTCCTGACTTTC. It yields the protein CASSATGSSVLTF.

The rearrangement joins TRBV19 to TRBJ2-5; 8 positions agree with TRBD2. The germline gives CDR1 LNHDA, CDR2 SQIVND (reference sequence). This CDR3 spans 13 amino acids. The V gene end was trimmed by 2 bases and the J gene end by 5 bases; junction bases not matched to a gene: 1. The CDR3 sequence is CASSIPGGETQYF. CDR3 nucleotide sequence: TGTGCCAGTAGTATACCGGGAGGGGAGACCCAGTACTTC.

In this sample, this clone turned up once. The gene calls are TRBV5-1 and TRBJ1-3; the D gene is possibly TRBD1 (5 bases). The CDR3 is 16 residues long. CDR1 is SGHRS and CDR2 is YFSETQ in the germline V gene. V lost 1 base to trimming and J lost 2 bases, with 13 bases between them. This chain's CDR3 is CASSLIGQGTGNTIYF. The CDR3 nucleotides are TGCGCCAGCAGCTTGATTGGTCAGGGAACTGGAAACACCATATATTTT.

The J gene is TRBJ1-2, the V gene TRBV28; D gene unclear. Trimming left V 2 bases short and J 4 bases short, with 8 bases between. The germline CDR1 and CDR2 sequences are MDHEN and SYDVKM. This CDR3 comprises 13 residues. CDR3 loop: CASSLRETYGYTF. The CDR3 nucleotides are TGTGCCAGCAGTTTACGGGAAACCTATGGCTACACCTTC.

The V and J genes are TRBV7-3 and TRBJ2-1; D ambiguous. This CDR3 has 15 residues. Germline CDR1 is SGHTA and CDR2 is FQGTGA. Trimming took off 2 bases at V and 3 bases at J, with 11 bases between the two ends. The CDR3 region is CASSLQLGNYNEQFF. CDR3 bases: TGTGCCAGCAGCTTACAATTGGGCAACTACAATGAGCAGTTCTTC.

This chain uses TRBV19 with TRBJ2-4; D possibly corresponds to TRBD1 (6 bases). CDR3 size: 15 residues. The V gene lost 9 bases and the J gene lost 0 bases, with 15 bases spanning the gap. Germline V gene lookup returns CDR1 LNHDA and CDR2 SQIVND (reference sequence). The chain's CDR3 is CASQNRDTAKNIQYF. In nucleotides, the CDR3 is TGTGCCAGCCAAAACAGGGATACAGCCAAAAACATTCAGTACTTC.

The rearrangement uses TRBV28 and TRBJ2-1, with D hard to call. The germline V gene has CDR1 MDHEN and CDR2 SYDVKM. This CDR3 region has 13 residues. The ends were cut back, 7 bases at V and 5 bases at J, with 12 bases in the middle. The CDR3 reads CASTDLENNEQFF. CDR3 sequence (DNA): TGTGCCAGCACGGATCTGGAGAACAATGAGCAGTTCTTC.

The count of this clone is one. The CDR3 DNA reads TGTGCCAGCAGCTCCCGTCAGGGAAACGAGCAGTACTTC. This sequence encodes CASSSRQGNEQYF. V and J are TRBV7-6 and TRBJ2-7, with a weak D call TRBD1 (5 bases). V dropped 4 bases and J dropped 5 bases, with 12 bases sitting between them. Germline assignment: CDR1 SGHVS and CDR2 FNYEAQ. CDR3 length: 13 amino acids. Based on the CDR3 plus reference TRBV7-6 and TRBJ2-7, the full variable domain is GAGVSQSPRYKVTKRGQDVALRCDPISGHVSLYWYRQALGQGPEFLTYFNYEAQQDKSGLPNDRFSAERPEGSISTLTIQRTEQRDSAMYRCASSSRQGNEQYFGPGTRLTVT.

J is TRBJ2-1 and V is TRBV7-3; D may be TRBD2 (7 bases). Looked up from germline, CDR1 is SGHTA and CDR2 is FQGTGA. This CDR3 is 15 amino acids long. Trimming stripped 3 bases from V and 4 bases from J, with 13 bases between. CDR3: CASSFGGLTYNEQFF. DNA of the CDR3: TGTGCCAGCAGCTTCGGGGGGCTTACGTACAATGAGCAGTTCTTC.

The chain joins TRBV7-3 to TRBJ1-1; D ambiguous. This CDR3 is built from 13 residues. V was clipped by 2 bases and J by 3 bases, with 7 bases between them. Looked up from germline, CDR1 is SGHTA and CDR2 is FQGTGA. DNA of the CDR3: TGTGCCAGCAGCTTAGCGTTGGACACTGAAGCTTTCTTT. Translation: CASSLALDTEAFF.

The genes are TRBV6-1 and TRBJ1-1; 12 bases fit TRBD1. Germline V gene lookup returns CDR1 MNHNS and CDR2 SASEGT. The trim removed 2 bases at V and 3 bases at J, leaving 7 bases unmatched. The length of the CDR3 is 17 residues. CDR3 loop: CASSEPGQGARDTEAFF. The DNA of the CDR3 is TGTGCCAGCAGTGAACCGGGACAGGGGGCGCGTGACACTGAAGCTTTCTTT.

This chain joins TRBV7-2 and TRBJ2-1; D may match TRBD1 or TRBD2 (5 bases each). There are 18 residues in the CDR3. The germline V and J ends were trimmed by 5 bases and 0 bases, with 20 bases remaining between them. Germline assignment: CDR1 SGHTA and CDR2 FQGNSA. CDR3 residues: CASSASARGRSSYNEQFF. CDR3 nucleotides: TGTGCCAGCAGCGCCTCCGCCCGGGGACGCAGCTCCTACAATGAGCAGTTCTTC.